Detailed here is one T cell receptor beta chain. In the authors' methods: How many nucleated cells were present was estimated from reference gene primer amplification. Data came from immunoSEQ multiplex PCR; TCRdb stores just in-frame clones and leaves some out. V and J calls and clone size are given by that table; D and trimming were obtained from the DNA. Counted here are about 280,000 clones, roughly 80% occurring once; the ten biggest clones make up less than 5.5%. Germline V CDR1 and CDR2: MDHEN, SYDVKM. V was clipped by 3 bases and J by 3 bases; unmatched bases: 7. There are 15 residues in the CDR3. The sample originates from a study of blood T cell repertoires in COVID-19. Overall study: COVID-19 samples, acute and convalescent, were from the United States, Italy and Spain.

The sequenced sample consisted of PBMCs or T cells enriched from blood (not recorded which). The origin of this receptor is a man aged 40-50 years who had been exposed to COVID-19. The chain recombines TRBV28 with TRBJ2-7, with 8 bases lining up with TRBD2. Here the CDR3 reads CASSFRGLAGYEQYF. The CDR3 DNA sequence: TGTGCCAGCAGTTTCCGTGGACTAGCTGGCTACGAGCAGTACTTC.